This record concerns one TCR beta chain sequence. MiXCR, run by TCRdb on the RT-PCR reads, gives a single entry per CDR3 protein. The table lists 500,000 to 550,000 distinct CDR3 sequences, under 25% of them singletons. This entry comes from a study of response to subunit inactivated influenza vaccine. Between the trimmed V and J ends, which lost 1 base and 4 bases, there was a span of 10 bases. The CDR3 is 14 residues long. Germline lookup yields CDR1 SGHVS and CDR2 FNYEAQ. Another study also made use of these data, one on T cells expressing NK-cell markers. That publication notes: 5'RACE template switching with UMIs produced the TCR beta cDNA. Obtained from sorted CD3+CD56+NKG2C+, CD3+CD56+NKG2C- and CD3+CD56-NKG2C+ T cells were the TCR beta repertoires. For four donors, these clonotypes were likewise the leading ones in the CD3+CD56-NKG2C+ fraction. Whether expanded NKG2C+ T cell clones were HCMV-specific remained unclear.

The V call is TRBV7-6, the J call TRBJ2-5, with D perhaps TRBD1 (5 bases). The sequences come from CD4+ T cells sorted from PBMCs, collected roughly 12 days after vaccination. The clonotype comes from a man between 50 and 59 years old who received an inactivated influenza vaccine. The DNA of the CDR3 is TGTGCCAGCAGCTTAGGTTTCCAGGGAGAGACCCAGTACTTC. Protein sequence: CASSLGFQGETQYF.